The source of this T cell receptor (beta chain) is a study of cytomegalovirus exposure and HLA in healthy donors. The CDR3 covers 13 residues. V was cut by 5 bases and J by 0 bases, with 5 bases left in between. Germline loops: CDR1 MNHEY, CDR2 SVGAGI. This clone showed up just once. Its specificity is not known. The study's findings and limits: Specificity for CMV antigens was confirmed in vitro for a few of the CMV-associated chains.

PCR involved 60 Vbeta and 13 Jbeta primers. Authors' methods: A later analysis counted 80 million or so unique TCR beta chains, about 11 million shared. Profiling relied on immunoSEQ multiplex PCR, and the TCRdb table lists in-frame clones only, not all of them. V and J calls and clone size come straight from that table; D and trimming were deduced from the DNA. Here the sample spans 210,000 or so clones, roughly 78% being singletons. The J gene is TRBJ1-5, the V gene TRBV6-5; no reliable D call. The receptor was isolated from a boy between 5 and 17 years old in good health and CMV-seronegative. Sequencing was done on a sample of PBMCs. The CDR3 here is CASSGHSNQPQHF. The CDR3 region has the DNA TGTGCCAGCAGTGGGCATAGCAATCAGCCCCAGCATTTT.